This T cell receptor beta chain was sequenced in a study of cytomegalovirus exposure and HLA in healthy donors. V lost 0 bases and J lost 4, with 7 bases in between. Germline V gives CDR1 MNHNS, CDR2 SASEGT. The CDR3 consists of 14 residues. General study results and limits: Earlier findings revealed that most TCR beta V segments proved productive either about 87% or about 30% of the time.

Primers included in the PCR were 60 Vbeta and 13 Jbeta primers. Only in-frame clones appear in the TCRdb table, and some are missing; sequencing was by immunoSEQ multiplex PCR. The table shows a few hundred thousand clones, with about nine tenths occurring only once. On this clone itself: Its antigen remains unidentified.

The V call is TRBV6-1, the J call TRBJ2-1; D perhaps matches TRBD1 (5 bases). The clonotype was recovered from a girl aged 2 to 10 in good health and CMV-seronegative. The sequencing input was PBMCs. The CDR3 sequence is CASSEAGEYNEQFF. CDR3 coding DNA: TGTGCCAGCAGTGAAGCAGGGGAATACAATGAGCAGTTCTTC.